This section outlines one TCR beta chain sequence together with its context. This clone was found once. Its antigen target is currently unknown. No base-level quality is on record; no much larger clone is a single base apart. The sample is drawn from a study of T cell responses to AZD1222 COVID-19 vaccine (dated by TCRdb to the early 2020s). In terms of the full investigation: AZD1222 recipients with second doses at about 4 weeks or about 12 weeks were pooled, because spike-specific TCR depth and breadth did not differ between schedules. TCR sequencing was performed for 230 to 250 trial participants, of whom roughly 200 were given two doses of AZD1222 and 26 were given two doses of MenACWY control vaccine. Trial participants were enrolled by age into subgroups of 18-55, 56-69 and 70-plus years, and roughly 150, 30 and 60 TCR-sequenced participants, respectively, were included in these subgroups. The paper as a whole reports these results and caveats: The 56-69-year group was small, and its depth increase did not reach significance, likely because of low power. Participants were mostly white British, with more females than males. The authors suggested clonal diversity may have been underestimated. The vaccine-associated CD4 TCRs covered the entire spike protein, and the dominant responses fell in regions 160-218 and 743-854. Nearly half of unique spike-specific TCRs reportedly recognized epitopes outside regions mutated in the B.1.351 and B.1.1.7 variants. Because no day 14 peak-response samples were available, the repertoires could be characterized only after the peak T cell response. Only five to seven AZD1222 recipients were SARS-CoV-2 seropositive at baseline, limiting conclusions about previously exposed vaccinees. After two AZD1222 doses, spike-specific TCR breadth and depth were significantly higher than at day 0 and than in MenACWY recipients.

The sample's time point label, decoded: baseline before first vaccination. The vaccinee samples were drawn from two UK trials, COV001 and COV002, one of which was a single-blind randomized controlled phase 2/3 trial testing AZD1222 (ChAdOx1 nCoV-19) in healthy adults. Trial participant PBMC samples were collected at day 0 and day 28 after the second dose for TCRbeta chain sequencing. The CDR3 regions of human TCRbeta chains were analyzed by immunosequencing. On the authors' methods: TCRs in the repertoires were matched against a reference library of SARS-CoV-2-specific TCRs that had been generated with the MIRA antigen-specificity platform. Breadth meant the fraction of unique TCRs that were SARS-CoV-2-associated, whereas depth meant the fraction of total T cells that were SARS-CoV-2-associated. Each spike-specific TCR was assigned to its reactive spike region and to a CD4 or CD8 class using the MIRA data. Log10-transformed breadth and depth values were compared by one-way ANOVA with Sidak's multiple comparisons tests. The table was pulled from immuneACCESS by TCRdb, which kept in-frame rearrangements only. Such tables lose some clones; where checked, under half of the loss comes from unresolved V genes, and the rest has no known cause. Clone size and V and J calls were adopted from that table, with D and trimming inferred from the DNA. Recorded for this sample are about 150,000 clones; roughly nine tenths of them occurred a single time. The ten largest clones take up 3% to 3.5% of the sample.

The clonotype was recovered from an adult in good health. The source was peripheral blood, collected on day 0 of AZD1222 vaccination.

The CDR3 here reads CASSLGRGKLFF. The DNA is TGTGCCAGCAGCCTCGGACGGGGAAAACTGTTTTTT. In this chain, TRBV7-9 is recombined with TRBJ1-4; the D gene lacks a confident call. The CDR3 has 12 amino acids, counting the end cysteine and phenylalanine. Only CDR3 DNA is held: 36 bases, read in frame from base 1. CDR1 and CDR2, per the germline V gene (reference sequence), are SEHNR and FQNEAQ. The junction shows trimming of 5 bases on V and 10 bases on J, plus 11 bases between the germline ends.